These T cell receptor beta chains were read from a single sample in a study of shared clonotypes between healthy human individuals. Sequencing used immunoSEQ multiplex PCR; TCRdb keeps in-frame clones, though not all of them. The sample holds a few million clones, about 94% seen once. Sequenced input: naive CD4+ T cells sorted from blood. The receptor source for this set is a man younger than 35 in good health. CDR3s include the opening cysteine and the closing phenylalanine or tryptophan. A D gene is named only where the DNA matches it firmly. Expanded clones get a size class; other rows say once, few or many, or leave the size out.

d_gene,j_gene,v_gene,abundance,CDR3aa,CDR3nt
-,TRBJ2-7,TRBV5-1,-,CASSLGDTELGEQYF,TGCGCCAGCAGCTTGGGTGACACGGAGCTTGGGGAGCAGTACTTC
-,TRBJ1-5,TRBV6-6,-,CASSKNSNQPQHF,TGTGCCAGCAGTAAAAATAGCAATCAGCCCCAGCATTTT
-,TRBJ2-2,TRBV27,-,CASSFIAGELFF,TGTGCCAGCAGTTTCATCGCCGGGGAGCTGTTTTTT
-,TRBJ2-1,TRBV6-1,-,CASRQGGLSYNEQFF,TGTGCCAGCAGGCAAGGCGGTCTCTCCTACAATGAGCAGTTCTTC
-,TRBJ2-7,TRBV6-5,-,CASSYTTGPAYEQYF,TGTGCCAGCAGTTATACGACGGGGCCCGCTTACGAGCAGTACTTC
TRBD1,TRBJ2-7,TRBV30,once,CAWSANVDRNRGNEQYF,TGTGCCTGGAGTGCAAACGTCGATCGAAACAGGGGAAACGAGCAGTACTTC
TRBD1,TRBJ1-2,TRBV30,-,CAWGQETSYGYTF,TGTGCCTGGGGACAGGAAACCAGCTATGGCTACACCTTC
TRBD1,TRBJ1-1,TRBV5-4,few,CASSSRDRTEAFF,TGTGCCAGCAGCTCGCGGGACAGAACTGAAGCTTTCTTT
TRBD2,TRBJ2-1,TRBV10-3,-,CAISVQAGEVEQFF,TGTGCCATCAGTGTGCAAGCGGGAGAGGTAGAGCAGTTCTTC
TRBD1,TRBJ1-1,TRBV2,-,CASRLQGEAFF,TGTGCCAGCAGGTTACAGGGGGAAGCTTTCTTT